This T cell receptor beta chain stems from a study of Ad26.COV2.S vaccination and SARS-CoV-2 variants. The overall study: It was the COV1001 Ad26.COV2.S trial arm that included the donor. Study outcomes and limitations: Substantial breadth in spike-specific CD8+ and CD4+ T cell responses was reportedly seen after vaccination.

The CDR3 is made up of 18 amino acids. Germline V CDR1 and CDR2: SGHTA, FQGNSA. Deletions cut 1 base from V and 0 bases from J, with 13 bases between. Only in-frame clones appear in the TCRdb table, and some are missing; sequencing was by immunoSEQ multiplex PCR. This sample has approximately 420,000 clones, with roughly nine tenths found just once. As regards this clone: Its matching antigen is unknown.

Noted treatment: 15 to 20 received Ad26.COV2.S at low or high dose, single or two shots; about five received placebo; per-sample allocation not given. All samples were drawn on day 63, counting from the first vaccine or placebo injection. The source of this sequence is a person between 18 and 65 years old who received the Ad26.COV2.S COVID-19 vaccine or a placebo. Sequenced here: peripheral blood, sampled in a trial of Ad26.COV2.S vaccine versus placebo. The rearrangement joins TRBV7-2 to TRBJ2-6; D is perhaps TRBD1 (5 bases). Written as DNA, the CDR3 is TGTGCCAGCAGCTTAGTAATAGGGGCCACCTCTGGGGCCAACGTCCTGACTTTC. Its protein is CASSLVIGATSGANVLTF.